This T cell receptor (beta chain) originates from a study of T cell clonotyping in hematopoietic cell transplantation. A word on this clone: Its antigen is currently unknown.

Study-wide findings and caveats: Pathologically expanded recipient clonotypes increased progressively from day 30 to day 180 as diversity fell. Broader posttransplant TCR repertoire diversity was predicted by graft donor and pretransplant recipient Inverse Simpson Index values. Few recipient clonotypes overlapped donors; over 97% were de novo at given depth. Without cell sorting, CD4 versus CD8 contributions remain unresolved.

The germline V gene has CDR1 LNHDA and CDR2 SQIVND (reference sequence). V lost 7 bases, J lost 1 base, and 10 bases lay in between. The CDR3 runs 14 residues. TCRdb keeps only in-frame clones here, not all; method: immunoSEQ multiplex PCR. The data show 12,000 or so clones, approximately 92% seen once. This TCR came from a human donor who either received an allogeneic hematopoietic cell transplant for a myeloid malignancy or was a related donor (not recorded which). Some clones in this sample may be carry-over from other donors' samples. Sequencing input: peripheral blood mononuclear cells. V and J are TRBV19 and TRBJ2-2; maybe TRBD2 (6 bases). CDR3 region: CASNRGENTGELFF. For the CDR3, the DNA is TGTGCCAGTAATCGCGGGGAGAACACCGGGGAGCTGTTTTTT.